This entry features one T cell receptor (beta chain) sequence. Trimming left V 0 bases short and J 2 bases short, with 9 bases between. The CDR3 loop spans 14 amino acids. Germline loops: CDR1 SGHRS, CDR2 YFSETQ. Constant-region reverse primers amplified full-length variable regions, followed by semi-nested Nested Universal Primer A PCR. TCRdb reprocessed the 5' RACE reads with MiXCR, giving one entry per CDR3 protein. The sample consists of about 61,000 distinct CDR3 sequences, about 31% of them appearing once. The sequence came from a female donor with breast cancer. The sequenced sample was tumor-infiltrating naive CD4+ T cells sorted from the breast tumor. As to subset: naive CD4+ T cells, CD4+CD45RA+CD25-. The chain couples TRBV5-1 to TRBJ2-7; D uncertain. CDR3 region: CASSLELLPYEQYF. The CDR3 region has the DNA TGCGCCAGCAGCTTGGAACTCCTCCCCTACGAGCAGTACTTC.